This T cell receptor (beta chain) was captured by sequencing in a study of T-cell memory formation after mild COVID-19. Study-wide points: Day 15 to 85 contracting clones showed balanced CD4/CD8; day 15 to 37 expanders favored CD4+.

This clonotype was counted a single time. The antigen is not known. TCRdb analysed the 5' RACE reads with MiXCR anew, one entry per CDR3 protein. This repertoire shows about 250,000 distinct CDR3 sequences, approximately 16% found once; its top ten account for 3.5%. This CDR3 spans 15 amino acids. Germline V lookup: CDR1 SQVTM, CDR2 ANQGSEA. V was clipped by 6 bases and J by 0 bases, with 17 bases between them. The chain uses TRBV29-1 and TRBJ1-1; TRBD1 is a possible D gene (6 bases). The material sequenced was PBMCs or a T cell subset sorted from them (not recorded which). This sequence was found in a man between 18 and 35 years old who had mild COVID-19 (a few samples of this study predate the infection). Cell type and time point are not known. The chain's CDR3 is CSVRGRMVMNTEAFF. The CDR3, as DNA: TGCAGCGTCCGGGGGCGAATGGTAATGAACACTGAAGCTTTCTTT.